These 8 T cell receptor beta chains came from one sample sequenced in a study of blood T cell repertoires in COVID-19. Sequencing used immunoSEQ multiplex PCR; TCRdb keeps in-frame clones, though not all of them. Of 37,000 or so clones listed, 65% to 80% are singletons. Sequenced: peripheral blood. Receptors were obtained from a man in his sixties with active COVID-19.

This clone turned up a few times. The chain joins TRBV18 to TRBJ1-4; no clear D. The CDR3 is 14 residues long. Trimming shortened V by 2 bases and J by 8 bases, and 12 bases separated the two germline ends. The germline V gene encodes CDR1 KGHSH and CDR2 LQKENI. CDR3 residues: CASSPRQAGEKLFF. Here the CDR3 DNA reads TGTGCCAGCTCACCAAGGCAGGCAGGAGAAAAACTGTTTTTT.

The chain has TRBV24-1 and TRBJ2-3; 10 positions match TRBD2. The CDR3 runs to 17 residues. Germline loops: CDR1 KGHDR, CDR2 SFDVKD. J gave up 3 bases and V 0 bases, and 5 bases lay outside the gene matches. For the CDR3, the DNA is TGTGCCACCAGTGATTTGCAAAGCGGGAGGGCAACAGATACGCAGTATTTT. Translated: CATSDLQSGRATDTQYF.

This chain joins TRBV21-1 and TRBJ1-2. TRBV21-1 is an annotated pseudogene. This CDR3 spans 14 amino acids. The CDR3 coding sequence is TGTGCCAGCAGCAAAGGGGAGGGTCACTATGGCTACACCTTC. Amino acid sequence: CASSKGEGHYGYTF.

This clone was detected once. The chain combines TRBV7-2 with TRBJ2-2; a weak D match, TRBD1 (5 bases). Germline lookup yields CDR1 SGHTA and CDR2 FQGNSA. Trimming took off 7 bases at V and 1 base at J, with 10 bases between the two ends. CDR3 length: 14 amino acids. CDR3 in amino acids: CASTGALNTGELFF. The DNA of the CDR3 is TGTGCCAGCACTGGGGCTTTGAACACCGGGGAGCTGTTTTTT.

The CDR3 loop reads CASSLGQNYGYTF. CDR3 DNA: TGCGCCAGCAGCTTGGGTCAAAATTATGGCTACACCTTC. This rearrangement joins TRBV5-1 to TRBJ1-2, with no clear D. Looked up from germline, CDR1 is SGHRS and CDR2 is YFSETQ. V lost 0 bases to trimming and J lost 5 bases, with 8 bases between them. The CDR3 runs 13 residues. Complete variable domain (other parts from reference TRBV5-1 and TRBJ1-2): KAGVTQTPRYLIKTRGQQVTLSCSPISGHRSVSWYQQTPGQGLQFLFEYFSETQRNKGNFPGRFSGRQFSNSRSEMNVSTLELGDSALYLCASSLGQNYGYTFGSGTRLTVV.

The chain combines TRBV5-3 with TRBJ1-2; D unresolved. TRBV5-3 is assigned to the ORF class and has an uncertain function. The CDR3 is made up of 13 amino acids. The V gene lost 5 bases and the J gene lost 4 bases, with 12 bases spanning the gap. The CDR3 DNA reads TGTGCCAGAAGTTCCGAATTGAGCTATGGCTACACCTTC. Translating gives CARSSELSYGYTF.

This chain joins TRBV5-4 and TRBJ1-1; D unresolved. In germline, CDR1 is SGHNT, CDR2 YYREEE (reference sequence). With 0 bases removed from V and 4 bases from J, the gap between germline ends came to 7 bases. The CDR3 is 13 residues long. Here the CDR3 DNA reads TGTGCCAGCAGCTTGGCCGGACTCACTGAAGCTTTCTTT. Protein sequence: CASSLAGLTEAFF.

The chain carries TRBV5-4 and TRBJ1-2, with D perhaps TRBD1 (5 bases). CDR1 SGHNT and CDR2 YYREEE come from the germline V gene (reference sequence). V was pared by 1 base and J by 2 bases, with 6 bases between. This CDR3 has 13 residues. The CDR3 protein is CASSLPGNYGYTF. The CDR3 DNA sequence: TGTGCCAGCAGCTTGCCAGGGAACTATGGCTACACCTTC. Drawing the rest from reference TRBV5-4 and TRBJ1-2, the complete variable domain is ETGVTQSPTHLIKTRGQQVTLRCSSQSGHNTVSWYQQALGQGPQFIFQYYREEENGRGNFPPRFSGLQFPNYSSELNVNALELDDSALYLCASSLPGNYGYTFGSGTRLTVV.